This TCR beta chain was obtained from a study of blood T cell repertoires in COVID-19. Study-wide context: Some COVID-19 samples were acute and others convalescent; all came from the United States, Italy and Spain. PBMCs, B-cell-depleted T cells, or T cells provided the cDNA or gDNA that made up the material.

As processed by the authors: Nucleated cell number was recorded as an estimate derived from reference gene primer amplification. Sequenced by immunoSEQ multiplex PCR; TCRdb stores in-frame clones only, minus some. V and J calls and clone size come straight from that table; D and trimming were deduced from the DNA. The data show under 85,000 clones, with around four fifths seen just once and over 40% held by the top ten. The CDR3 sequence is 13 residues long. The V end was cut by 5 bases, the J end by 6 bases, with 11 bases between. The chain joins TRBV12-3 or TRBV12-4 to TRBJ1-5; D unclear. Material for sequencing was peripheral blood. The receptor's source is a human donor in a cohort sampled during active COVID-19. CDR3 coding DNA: TGTGCCAGCAGTGACCGGGGTATTCAGCCCCAGCATTTT. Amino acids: CASSDRGIQPQHF.